The 10 T cell receptor beta chains below come from one sample, sequenced in a study of cytomegalovirus exposure and HLA in healthy donors. The PCR had 60 Vbeta and 13 Jbeta primers. The table came from immunoSEQ multiplex PCR; TCRdb's copy has only in-frame clones and leaves some out. This sample yields over 90,000 clones, of which more than 75% are seen a single time; 10% belongs to the top ten. What was sequenced was PBMCs. The receptors here all came from a woman aged 18-29 years in good health and CMV-seropositive.

In its sample, this clone was seen a few times. No conserved phenylalanine or tryptophan ends this CDR3, so it is likely a read error. No DNA is shown, since the ends of the CDR3 on it are uncertain; the CDR3 is the one TCRdb lists. The chain uses TRBV25-1 and TRBJ2-3; TRBD2, the table's D call, lacks a check against the DNA. The germline gives CDR1 MGHDK, CDR2 SYGVNS. The CDR3 spans 11 residues, counting both ends. CDR3 region: CASSSGRIELV.

The chain joins TRBV7-2 to TRBJ1-1, with 8 nucleotides matching TRBD1. This CDR3 is 14 amino acids long. V lost 4 bases, J lost 8 bases, and 9 bases stayed unmatched. Germline-derived CDR1 and CDR2 are SGHTA and FQGNSA. The CDR3 region has the DNA TGTGCCAGCAGCTCCCGGACAGGGACAAACGAAGCTTTCTTT. Amino acid sequence: CASSSRTGTNEAFF.

The chain couples TRBV19 to TRBJ2-7; 8 nucleotides line up with TRBD1. There are 14 residues in the CDR3. After removal of 3 bases from V and 6 bases from J, the junction contained 7 bases not matched to a gene. Germline CDR1 LNHDA, CDR2 SQIVND (reference sequence). The CDR3 reads CASSMGQGAREQYF. In DNA form, the CDR3 reads TGTGCCAGTAGTATGGGGCAGGGGGCGCGCGAGCAGTACTTC.

Regarding this clone: One end of the junction is discordant with germline, which a read error may explain. The chain links TRBV7-9 to TRBJ1-2, with TRBD1 matching 10 bases. The CDR3 runs to 13 residues. Per the germline V gene, CDR1 is SEHNR and CDR2 is FQNEAQ (reference sequence). The CDR3 here is CASRLGTGEGYTF. CDR3 DNA sequence: TGTGCCAGCAGATTAGGGACAGGGGAAGGCTACACCTTC.

The V and J genes are TRBV9 and TRBJ2-3; the match to TRBD2 covers 7 bases. Germline trimming cut 3 bases from V and 2 bases from J; bases unmatched to any gene: 6. In germline, CDR1 is SGDLS, CDR2 YYNGEE. The CDR3 has 15 amino acids. CDR3 DNA: TGTGCCAGCAGCGACCGGGACTACTACACAGATACGCAGTATTTT. Amino acid sequence: CASSDRDYYTDTQYF.

This clone was recorded only once. The chain employs TRBV5-1 and TRBJ2-5; D is unclear. The CDR3 is made up of 14 amino acids. The germline CDR1 and CDR2 sequences are SGHRS and YFSETQ. Trimming stripped 0 bases from V and 5 bases from J, with 11 bases between. For the CDR3, the DNA is TGCGCCAGCAGCTTGGTATTTAGAGAGGAGACCCAGTACTTC. It encodes CASSLVFREETQYF.

The V and J genes are TRBV4-2 and TRBJ1-4; 11 positions agree with TRBD1. Germline CDR1 is LGHNA and CDR2 is YNFKEQ. V was pared by 0 bases and J by 8 bases, with 8 bases of the junction left unmatched. The CDR3 extends over 17 amino acids. The DNA of the CDR3 is TGTGCCAGCAGCCAAGATAAGGACAGGGGGCAGAGGGAAAAACTGTTTTTT. As protein: CASSQDKDRGQREKLFF.

J is TRBJ1-3 and V is TRBV7-7; D unclear. Germline assignment: CDR1 SSHAT and CDR2 FNYEAQ (reference sequence). Trimming took 1 base from V and 4 from J, leaving 5 bases between them. There are 13 residues in the CDR3. CDR3 in DNA: TGTGCCAGCAGCTTAGGCCGGGGAAACACCATATATTTT. Amino acids: CASSLGRGNTIYF.

The CDR3: CASRAQAEYRYEQYF. DNA for the CDR3: TGCGCCAGCAGAGCCCAAGCGGAATACCGCTACGAGCAGTACTTC. The V and J genes are TRBV5-1 and TRBJ2-7; weak D call: TRBD2 (5 bases). There are 15 residues in the CDR3. Germline CDR1 and CDR2: SGHRS and YFSETQ. V lost 5 bases, J lost 3 bases, and 18 bases lay in between.

The J gene is TRBJ2-7, the V gene TRBV28; D unclear. Germline V CDR1 and CDR2: MDHEN, SYDVKM. The CDR3 extends over 13 amino acids. V was cut by 1 base and J by 3 bases, with 7 bases left in between. CDR3 in DNA: TGTGCCAGCAGTTTATCCCTAGTCTACGAGCAGTACTTC. Residues: CASSLSLVYEQYF.